These 7 T cell receptor beta chains were all obtained from the same sample, sequenced in a study of chemoradiotherapy in HPV16-positive cancers. The data were produced by immunoSEQ multiplex PCR, yet TCRdb's version contains in-frame clones alone and is incomplete. The sample gives approximately 14,000 clones, around nine tenths of which show up once; approximately 3.6% is in the top ten. The sequenced sample was blood, obtained from a patient who underwent chemoradiotherapy. The receptors here all came from a human donor with HPV-associated anogenital cancer.

This clone was recorded once. The chain employs TRBV6-6 and TRBJ2-1; no reliable D call. The V end was cut by 5 bases, the J end by 0 bases, with 11 bases between. The germline CDR1 and CDR2 sequences are MNHNY and SVGAGI (reference sequence). This CDR3 region has 15 residues. The CDR3 sequence is CASSPLGSSYNEQFF. CDR3 coding DNA: TGTGCCAGCAGTCCTCTAGGATCCTCCTACAATGAGCAGTTCTTC.

The chain has TRBV28 and TRBJ1-4; D is uncertain. This CDR3 spans 18 amino acids. Germline values: CDR1 MDHEN, CDR2 SYDVKM. The V gene lost 2 bases and the J gene lost 5 bases, with 21 bases spanning the gap. The CDR3 DNA reads as TGTGCCAGCAGTTTAAAATCTCGTTTCGGTGGGTACAATGAAAAACTGTTTTTT. Its translation: CASSLKSRFGGYNEKLFF.

The V call is TRBV6-1, the J call TRBJ2-7; D call uncertain. CDR3 length equals 13 residues. Germline CDR1 is MNHNS and CDR2 is SASEGT. V lost 6 bases and J lost 6, with 15 bases in between. The CDR3 loop is CASSPMGALEQYF. The CDR3 DNA reads TGTGCCAGCAGCCCCATGGGCGCCCTCGAGCAGTACTTC.

The V and J genes are TRBV7-2 and TRBJ1-1; D call uncertain. This CDR3 contains 15 residues. Germline V lookup: CDR1 SGHTA, CDR2 FQGNSA. V was trimmed by 5 bases and J by 0 bases, leaving 13 bases between them. The CDR3 region has the DNA TGTGCCAGCAGCGTCCACCGGCTTATGAACACTGAAGCTTTCTTT. This gives the protein CASSVHRLMNTEAFF.

This clone was recorded once. This sequence joins TRBV5-6 and TRBJ2-7; D gene uncertain. Trimming took off 0 bases at V and 1 base at J, with 11 bases between the two ends. The germline V gene has CDR1 SGHDT and CDR2 YYEEEE. This CDR3 has 15 amino acids. The CDR3 region has the DNA TGTGCCAGCAGCTTGGGGAGTCTCCTGTCCTACGAGCAGTACTTC. This encodes CASSLGSLLSYEQYF. Based on the CDR3 plus reference TRBV5-6 and TRBJ2-7, the full variable domain is DAGVTQSPTHLIKTRGQQVTLRCSPKSGHDTVSWYQQALGQGPQFIFQYYEEEERQRGNFPDRFSGHQFPNYSSELNVNALLLGDSALYLCASSLGSLLSYEQYFGPGTRLTVT.

V and J are TRBV6-6 and TRBJ1-4; 7 bases map to TRBD1. In germline, CDR1 is MNHNY, CDR2 SVGAGI (reference sequence). V was pared by 5 bases and J by 0 bases, with 3 bases of the junction left unmatched. The CDR3 covers 15 residues. This CDR3 is CASSRDRATNEKLFF. The CDR3 region has the DNA TGTGCCAGCAGTAGAGACAGGGCAACTAATGAAAAACTGTTTTTT.

This chain connects TRBV6-1 to TRBJ1-2, with no clear D. The CDR3 spans 13 residues. Per germline, CDR1 MNHNS and CDR2 SASEGT. The V end was cut by 3 bases, the J end by 8 bases, with 13 bases between. The CDR3, as DNA: TGTGCCAGCAGTGAGGCCTGGACGGGAGGCTACACCTTC. Residues: CASSEAWTGGYTF.